The clone carrying this TCR beta chain has only a few counts. Its antigen is unidentified. Treatment here: roughly nine-day PBMC culture with coronavirus spike peptide pools or control peptides (ViraFEST assay). The study sequenced cultured CD4+ T cell DNA using the Oncomine TCR Beta short-read assay. MiXCR, applied by TCRdb to the PCR reads, yields one record per CDR3 protein. The sample has 15,000 to 20,000 distinct CDR3 sequences, around 45% seen once. The data were taken from a study of vaccination and CD4 T cells after COVID-19. The sample was CD4+ T cells from blood, cultured in vitro, taken before SARS-CoV-2 vaccination. This sequence originates from a human donor who had recovered from COVID-19.

CDR3 loop: CASSYSSPHGSTDTQYF. CDR3 bases: TGTGCCAGCAGTTACTCGAGTCCCCATGGTAGCACAGATACGCAGTATTTT. V usage is TRBV6-5 and J usage is TRBJ2-3; the D is unclear. Germline CDR1 and CDR2: MNHEY and SVGAGI. This CDR3 is built from 17 residues. V was pared by 0 bases and J by 0 bases, with 13 bases between.